The 12 T cell receptor beta chains in this list originate from one sample, sequenced in a study of cytomegalovirus exposure and HLA in healthy donors. The PCR employed 60 Vbeta primers together with 13 Jbeta primers. TCRdb's copy holds only in-frame clones and misses some; the assay was immunoSEQ multiplex PCR. The top ten clones hold approximately 1.2% of a sample with 130,000 or so clones, around 82% of them seen once. The sequencing sample was made of PBMCs. The receptors originated from a man aged 50-60 years in good health and CMV-seronegative.

J is TRBJ2-5 and V is TRBV19; 7 bases match TRBD2. This CDR3 has 14 residues. The V segment lost 4 bases and the J segment 5 bases; nucleotides outside the gene matches: 7. Per germline, CDR1 LNHDA and CDR2 SQIVND (reference sequence). In DNA form, the CDR3 reads TGTGCCAGTAGTAAATGGAGCGGGAAGGAGACCCAGTACTTC. Protein: CASSKWSGKETQYF. Filled out from reference TRBV19 and TRBJ2-5, the complete variable domain reads DGGITQSPKYLFRKEGQNVTLSCEQNLNHDAMYWYRQDPGQGLRLIYYSQIVNDFQKGDIAEGYSVSREKKESFPLTVTSAQKNPTAFYLCASSKWSGKETQYFGPGTRLLVL.

This clone was counted only a few times. The chain links TRBV27 to TRBJ1-5; D gene unclear. V was cut by 3 bases and J by 4 bases, with 7 bases left in between. The CDR3 has 13 amino acids. Germline V gene data show CDR1 as MNHEY and CDR2 as SMNVEV (reference sequence). CDR3 residues: CASSLSLNQPQHF. In nucleotides, the CDR3 is TGTGCCAGCAGTTTGTCACTAAATCAGCCCCAGCATTTT.

The V call is TRBV4-1, the J call TRBJ2-1, with D perhaps matching TRBD1 (6 bases). The V gene lost 0 bases and the J gene lost 1 base, with 13 bases spanning the gap. The CDR3 loop spans 17 amino acids. CDR1 and CDR2 (germline): MGHRA, YSYEKL. CDR3 coding DNA: TGCGCCAGCAGCCAAGATAGTAACCAGGGGTCCTACAATGAGCAGTTCTTC. Its translation is CASSQDSNQGSYNEQFF.

This clone occurred a few times. V usage is TRBV5-1 and J usage is TRBJ1-1; 10 bases map to TRBD1. The V gene end was trimmed by 1 base and the J gene end by 4 bases; junction bases not matched to a gene: 4. CDR3 size: 15 residues. The germline gives CDR1 SGHRS, CDR2 YFSETQ. The CDR3 protein is CASSLMDRGSTEAFF. CDR3 bases: TGCGCCAGCAGCTTGATGGACAGGGGGAGCACTGAAGCTTTCTTT.

This sequence joins TRBV4-3 and TRBJ2-7; 13 bases fit TRBD2. CDR1 is LGHNA, CDR2 YSLEER, per germline. With V trimmed by 4 bases and J by 5 bases, 5 bases remained unmatched. The CDR3 extends over 15 amino acids. The CDR3 region has the DNA TGCGCCAGCAGCCCCGGACTAGCGGGAGTTAACGAGCAGTACTTC. Protein product: CASSPGLAGVNEQYF.

The chain links TRBV2 to TRBJ2-1, with 7 nucleotides matching TRBD2. The germline CDR1 and CDR2 sequences are SNHLY and FYNNEI. Trimming removed 6 bases from V and 7 bases from J; junction bases left unmatched: 15. The CDR3 has 16 residues. This chain's CDR3 is CASRPNLAGQGNEQFF. CDR3 sequence (DNA): TGTGCCAGCAGGCCAAATTTAGCGGGCCAGGGAAATGAGCAGTTCTTC.

The rearrangement joins TRBV4-3 to TRBJ2-1; 8 bases fit TRBD2. This CDR3 comprises 15 residues. Germline CDR1 and CDR2: LGHNA and YSLEER. Trimming removed 2 bases from V and 5 bases from J; junction bases left unmatched: 5. The CDR3 reads CASSQRTSRDNEQFF. The CDR3 bases are TGCGCCAGCAGCCAAAGGACTAGCCGGGACAATGAGCAGTTCTTC.

The chain is built from TRBV9 and TRBJ1-3, with TRBD1 identical over 10 bases. The germline CDR1 and CDR2 sequences are SGDLS and YYNGEE. The CDR3 runs to 16 residues. The ends lost 0 bases at V and 3 bases at J; junction bases unmatched: 3. In DNA, the CDR3 is TGTGCCAGCAGCGTAGCGGACAGGGGGGGTGGAAACACCATATATTTT. Its translation is CASSVADRGGGNTIYF.

The rearrangement uses TRBV7-9 and TRBJ2-1; 15 positions agree with TRBD2. The V segment lost 6 bases and the J segment 9 bases; nucleotides outside the gene matches: 12. CDR3 length equals 17 residues. Germline loops: CDR1 SEHNR, CDR2 FQNEAQ (reference sequence). CDR3 sequence: CASSSRGLAGGPVEQFF. The CDR3 bases are TGTGCCAGCAGTAGCCGCGGACTAGCGGGAGGGCCGGTTGAGCAGTTCTTC.

The rearrangement joins TRBV28 to TRBJ2-1, with 11 bases identical to TRBD2. Germline V gene sequence: CDR1 MDHEN, CDR2 SYDVKM. The CDR3 sequence is 15 residues long. The V and J ends lost 7 bases and 3 bases, in that order; junction bases with no gene match: 5. The CDR3 is CASNGGTSGYNEQFF. For the CDR3, the DNA is TGTGCCAGCAATGGCGGGACTAGCGGCTACAATGAGCAGTTCTTC.

Points on this clone: The sample holds other DNA sequences that translate to the same CDR3. The chain is built from TRBV15 and TRBJ1-1; D is unclear. Trimming left V 0 bases short and J 2 bases short, with 4 bases between. The CDR3 extends over 13 amino acids. The germline V gene encodes CDR1 LNHNV and CDR2 YYDKDF (reference sequence). The CDR3 coding sequence is TGTGCCACCAGCAGAGATCGTAACACTGAAGCTTTCTTT. Residues: CATSRDRNTEAFF.

The chain carries TRBV29-1 and TRBJ2-5, with 9 bases fitting TRBD2. Per the germline V gene, CDR1 is SQVTM and CDR2 is ANQGSEA. Unmatched junction bases numbered 6, after V lost 3 bases and J lost 4 bases. This CDR3 spans 14 amino acids. This CDR3 is CSVDAGGGGETQYF. CDR3 nucleotide sequence: TGCAGCGTTGACGCGGGAGGGGGTGGAGAGACCCAGTACTTC.